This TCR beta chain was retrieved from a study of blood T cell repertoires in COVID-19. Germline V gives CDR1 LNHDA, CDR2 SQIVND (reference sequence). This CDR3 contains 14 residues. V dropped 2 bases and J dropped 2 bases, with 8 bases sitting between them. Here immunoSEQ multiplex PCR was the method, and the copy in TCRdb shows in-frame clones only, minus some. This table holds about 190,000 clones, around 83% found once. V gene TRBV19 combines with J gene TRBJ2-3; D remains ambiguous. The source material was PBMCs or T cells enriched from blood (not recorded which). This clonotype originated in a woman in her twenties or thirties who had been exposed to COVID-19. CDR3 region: CASSIRVFTDTQYF. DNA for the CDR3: TGTGCCAGTAGTATAAGAGTCTTCACAGATACGCAGTATTTT.